This T cell receptor beta chain was documented in a study of regulatory T cells in long-lasting Graves disease. The study's findings and limits: TRBV28, TRBJ1-2 and TRBJ2-5 were favored in persistent disease.

Documented time point: newly diagnosed GD, antithyroid drugs for less than 3 months. RNA from PBMCs was the source of the TCR library. The authors drew 9 to 9.5 milliliters of peripheral blood into EDTA tubes. As regards this clonotype: Its antigen is unknown. Germline is not matched at one junction end, which may reflect a read error.

CDR3 length: 15 amino acids. The germline V gene has CDR1 SGHVS and CDR2 FNYEAQ. Through Arm-PCR of CDR3 regions and iRepertoire HTBI primers, TCR beta libraries were built. TCRdb processed the multiplex PCR reads anew with MiXCR; each CDR3 protein has one entry. The sample consists of 600,000 to 650,000 distinct CDR3 sequences, less than 20% of them appearing once. The sample also formed part of further work on T cells in Graves' hyperthyroidism and ophthalmopathy. According to that study: A first-round RT-PCR of the TCR CDR3 used the HTBI primer set.

The chain joins TRBV7-6 to TRBJ2-7, with TRBD2 identical over 9 bases. The TCR comes from a woman in her 30s with Graves disease. Sequencing was performed on peripheral blood mononuclear cells (PBMCs), taken at new diagnosis, from a patient treated with antithyroid drugs. CDR3 bases: TGTGCCAGCGGCTTAGCGGCTAGCGGGGACTACGAGCAGTACTTC. Its translation: CASGLAASGDYEQYF.